This paragraph reports one TCR beta chain. The record originates from a study of blood T cell repertoires in COVID-19. The overall study: Samples of COVID-19 (acute and convalescent) were obtained from the United States, Italy and Spain. PBMCs, B-cell-depleted T cells, or T cells provided the cDNA or gDNA that made up the material.

Per germline, CDR1 SGHRS and CDR2 YFSETQ. The CDR3 is 13 amino acids. Trimming removed 4 bases from V and 3 bases from J; junction bases left unmatched: 3. As processed by the authors: The assay estimated nucleated cells by amplifying reference gene primers. TCRdb keeps only in-frame clones here, not all; method: immunoSEQ multiplex PCR. That table furnishes V, J and clone size, whereas the DNA furnished D and trimming. The data hold roughly 180,000 clones, with 85% observed a single time. The V and J genes are TRBV5-1 and TRBJ2-7; TRBD2 matches 8 bases. The sample consisted of peripheral blood. This clonotype originated in a woman aged 60 to 75 with acute or convalescent COVID-19. Here the CDR3 reads CASSLSGNYEQYF. For the CDR3, the DNA is TGCGCCAGCAGCCTTAGCGGGAACTACGAGCAGTACTTC.